This T cell receptor (beta chain) stems from a study of blood T cells in healthy people across ages. Together with a sample-barcoded 5' primer, a J-beta primer mix was included in a second PCR lasting roughly 6 to 12 cycles. TCRdb called the 5' RACE reads again in MiXCR, with one record for every CDR3 protein. The sample holds 550,000 to 750,000 distinct CDR3 sequences, under 25% seen once. From germline, CDR1 is DFQATT and CDR2 SNEGSKA (reference sequence). This CDR3 contains 14 residues. Trimming took 6 bases from V and 4 from J; bases not matched to a gene: 9. This TCR derives from a man between 65 and 85 years old in good health. Sequencing was done on a sample of blood. The chain joins TRBV20-1 to TRBJ2-5; 9 bases agree with TRBD1. Here the CDR3 reads CSAIRDRVLETQYF. The CDR3 DNA sequence: TGCAGTGCGATCCGGGACAGGGTGTTAGAGACCCAGTACTTC.